Below, 9 T cell receptor beta chains from the same sample are listed, as sequenced in a study of vaccination effects on CD4 cells after COVID-19 (dated by TCRdb to the early 2020s). Antigen specificity for these receptors is unknown. In the ViraFEST assay, PBMC were stimulated with viral peptide pools, and antigen-specific CD4+ T cell clonotypes were then identified by expansion using TCR sequencing. After around ten days of culture, CD4+ T cells were isolated with the EasySep CD4+ T cell isolation kit. The method was the immunoSEQ multiplex PCR assay. The clones in this table, taken by TCRdb from immuneACCESS, are in-frame only. Not every clone is retained; where verified, under half of the shortfall comes from an unresolved V gene, and the cause of the rest is unknown. This sample is represented by tens of thousands of clones; approximately 79% of them were singletons. The ten largest clones represent about 2.6% of the sample.

Sequenced here: CD4+ T cells from PBMCs cultured with HCoV-229E spike peptides, sampled before COVID-19 vaccination. The cell subset or site label, as the study defines it: HCoV-229E spike overlapping peptide pool stimulation. All receptors derive from a human donor who received a COVID-19 vaccine.

This clone occurred a few times. This chain joins TRBV11-2 and TRBJ2-7; D is ambiguous. Germline assignment: CDR1 SGHAT and CDR2 FQNNGV. V was trimmed by 6 bases and J by 2 bases, leaving 14 bases between them. The CDR3 length is 14 residues. The CDR3 here is CASRLIHDAYEQYV. Here the CDR3 DNA reads TGTGCCAGCAGACTAATCCATGATGCCTACGAGCAGTACGTC.

The V gene is TRBV5-6, the J gene TRBJ2-6; 8 positions agree with TRBD2. The CDR3 extends over 18 amino acids. Germline lookup yields CDR1 SGHDT and CDR2 YYEEEE. Trimming removed 4 bases from V and 2 bases from J; junction bases left unmatched: 11. CDR3 DNA: TGTGCCAGCAGCCCCCCCCGGGGGGGAGGTGCTGGGGCCAACGTCCTGACTTTC. It codes for CASSPPRGGGAGANVLTF.

This chain uses TRBV6-4 with TRBJ1-5, with a possible D match to TRBD1 (5 bases). Germline-derived CDR1 and CDR2 are MRHNA and SNTAGT. V was trimmed by 0 bases and J by 0 bases, leaving 18 bases between them. The CDR3 spans 19 residues. The CDR3 is CASSDSPGEEDYSNQPQHF. CDR3 bases: TGTGCCAGCAGTGACTCGCCGGGGGAAGAAGATTATAGCAATCAGCCCCAGCATTTT.

The rearrangement uses TRBV7-2 and TRBJ1-2; D is unclear. Trimming removed 4 bases at V and 2 bases at J, with 8 bases between. CDR1 is SGHTA and CDR2 is FQGNSA in the germline V gene. The CDR3 loop spans 13 amino acids. The CDR3: CASSSGGNYGYTF. The DNA for the CDR3 is TGTGCCAGCAGCTCGGGAGGCAACTATGGCTACACCTTC.

This rearrangement joins TRBV3-1 (or the pseudogene TRBV3-2) to TRBJ1-1, with D tentatively TRBD1 (5 bases). V lost 1 base and J lost 2, with 11 bases in between. The germline gives CDR1 LGHDT, CDR2 YNNKEL (reference sequence). The CDR3 spans 15 residues. CDR3 sequence: CASSQGETGNTEAFF. The CDR3 nucleotides are TGTGCCAGCAGCCAAGGGGAAACAGGTAACACTGAAGCTTTCTTT.

This clone was counted once. The chain recombines TRBV5-1 with TRBJ2-3; D ambiguous. V lost 1 base and J lost 2, with 20 bases in between. Germline V gene sequence: CDR1 SGHRS, CDR2 YFSETQ. This CDR3 has 18 residues. The CDR3 spells CASSLFRSSARTTDTQYF. In DNA form, the CDR3 reads TGCGCCAGCAGCTTGTTTCGTTCGTCAGCCCGGACCACAGATACGCAGTATTTT.

Only a few counts were recorded for this clone. The chain joins TRBV5-1 to TRBJ2-3; TRBD2 matches at 10 bases. Trimming removed 4 bases from V and 4 bases from J; junction bases left unmatched: 6. The CDR3 is made up of 15 amino acids. Germline CDR1 reads SGHRS; CDR2 reads YFSETQ. The DNA for the CDR3 is TGCGCCAGCAGCCCTAGCGGGGGTCCGGCAGATACGCAGTATTTT. Protein product: CASSPSGGPADTQYF.

This chain joins TRBV2 and TRBJ1-2, with D possibly matching TRBD1 (5 bases). The CDR3 has 14 amino acids. Per germline, CDR1 SNHLY and CDR2 FYNNEI. Trimming removed 7 bases at V and 5 bases at J, with 17 bases between. The DNA for the CDR3 is TGTGCCAGCACCGACGGGCAGGGTCCTTATGGCTACACCTTC. Translated, it gives CASTDGQGPYGYTF.

This chain connects TRBV6-5 to TRBJ1-5; tentative D call: TRBD1 (5 bases). V gave up 6 bases and J gave up 6 bases, with 9 bases separating them. From germline, CDR1 is MNHEY and CDR2 SVGAGI. The CDR3 has 12 residues. The CDR3: CASRGLSQPQHF. The CDR3 DNA sequence: TGTGCCAGCAGGGGGCTCTCTCAGCCCCAGCATTTT.